The 2 T cell receptor beta chains below come from one sample, sequenced in a study of blood T cell repertoires in COVID-19. Profiling relied on immunoSEQ multiplex PCR, and the TCRdb table lists in-frame clones only, not all of them. Of about 380,000 clones in the sample, almost 90% were seen once. The specimen sequenced was peripheral blood. These receptors originate from a man between 18 and 29 years old with active or convalescent COVID-19.

The CDR3 loop is CASARSGGLEKLFF. As DNA, the CDR3 is TGTGCCAGCGCCCGGTCCGGGGGGCTTGAAAAACTGTTTTTT. The V call is TRBV6-5, the J call TRBJ1-4; D is perhaps TRBD1 (6 bases). The ends were cut back, 8 bases at V and 7 bases at J, with 17 bases in the middle. Germline V CDR1 and CDR2: MNHEY, SVGAGI. The CDR3 spans 14 residues.

J is TRBJ2-1 and V is TRBV4-1; 8 positions agree with TRBD2. The CDR3 loop spans 19 amino acids. Germline-derived CDR1 and CDR2 are MGHRA and YSYEKL. V trimming: 2 bases; J trimming: 0 bases; junction bases outside the gene matches: 12. The CDR3 spells CASSQLESGRTTSYNEQFF. DNA of the CDR3: TGCGCCAGCAGCCAATTGGAAAGCGGGAGAACTACCTCCTACAATGAGCAGTTCTTC.